Listed below are T cell receptor beta chains from one sample, sequenced in a study of cytomegalovirus exposure and HLA in healthy donors. Sequencing was performed with immunoSEQ multiplex PCR; in TCRdb, only in-frame clones are kept and a portion is missing. The sample has 160,000 or so clones, about four fifths seen once; the top ten hold about 4.5%. The source material was PBMCs. The receptors shown here come from a man aged 25-40 years in good health and CMV-seronegative. The CDR3 runs from the conserved cysteine through the conserved F or W. The order of the fields is D gene, V gene, CDR3 protein. D genes are given only for firm matches.

d_gene: TRBD1
v_gene: TRBV9
CDR3aa: CASSATVNFGTVHRYTF

d_gene: .
v_gene: TRBV7-3
CDR3aa: CASSSEIYNEQFF

d_gene: TRBD1
v_gene: TRBV29-1
CDR3aa: CSVVQGVGTGELFF

d_gene: .
v_gene: TRBV15
CDR3aa: CATGSGLNNPPLHF

d_gene: .
v_gene: TRBV15
CDR3aa: CATSRDKNTEAFF

d_gene: TRBD2
v_gene: TRBV6-1
CDR3aa: CASSESGLVNGYF

d_gene: .
v_gene: TRBV19
CDR3aa: CASSNQRADTQYF

d_gene: TRBD1
v_gene: TRBV25-1
CDR3aa: CASSLLYRGTKETQYF

d_gene: .
v_gene: TRBV5-1
CDR3aa: CASSSRTVSTNEKLFF

d_gene: TRBD1
v_gene: TRBV19
CDR3aa: CASTHTPGGEKLFF

d_gene: TRBD1
v_gene: TRBV28
CDR3aa: CASRWTGDEKLFF

d_gene: .
v_gene: TRBV7-8
CDR3aa: CASSLTSQGTQYF

d_gene: .
v_gene: TRBV28
CDR3aa: CASSSAGSGANVLTF

d_gene: TRBD1
v_gene: TRBV6-5
CDR3aa: CASSPRGQQPQHF

d_gene: .
v_gene: TRBV30
CDR3aa: CAWSVGVSGNQPQHF

d_gene: .
v_gene: TRBV28
CDR3aa: CASSSQAHTQYF

d_gene: TRBD1
v_gene: TRBV14
CDR3aa: CASRVPGQGAYGYTF

d_gene: .
v_gene: TRBV7-9
CDR3aa: CASSLKETGELFF

d_gene: .
v_gene: TRBV11-2
CDR3aa: CASSPLREQFF

d_gene: .
v_gene: TRBV7-9
CDR3aa: CASSPRTSPVGDTQYF

d_gene: .
v_gene: TRBV27
CDR3aa: CASSSIADEQYF

d_gene: .
v_gene: TRBV18
CDR3aa: CASSPSATGPGANVLTF

d_gene: TRBD1
v_gene: TRBV18
CDR3aa: CASSLFKTGQARSLSYEQYF

d_gene: TRBD1
v_gene: TRBV11-2
CDR3aa: CASSLEGGASNYGYTF

d_gene: .
v_gene: TRBV5-1
CDR3aa: CASSLVGQGYNEQFF

d_gene: .
v_gene: TRBV19
CDR3aa: CASILSRGSNQPQHF

d_gene: TRBD1
v_gene: TRBV4-3
CDR3aa: CASSASGTGTYEQYF

d_gene: .
v_gene: TRBV25-1
CDR3aa: CASSDHSNWNTEAFF

d_gene: .
v_gene: TRBV6-5
CDR3aa: CASSYEGATEAFF

d_gene: .
v_gene: TRBV30
CDR3aa: CARDGYTF

d_gene: TRBD1
v_gene: TRBV19
CDR3aa: CASSIYPGGTYEQYF

d_gene: .
v_gene: TRBV5-1
CDR3aa: CASSLVAEETQYF

d_gene: TRBD1
v_gene: TRBV7-8
CDR3aa: CASSARDRLRDTGELFF

d_gene: .
v_gene: TRBV5-5
CDR3aa: CASSPSAGTYEQYF

d_gene: TRBD1
v_gene: TRBV7-8
CDR3aa: CASSPGTGSGGYTF

d_gene: TRBD1
v_gene: TRBV7-8
CDR3aa: CASSPGQGHEKLFF

d_gene: .
v_gene: TRBV9
CDR3aa: CASSVGSGTEAFF

d_gene: .
v_gene: TRBV27
CDR3aa: CASGGLGEVGYNEQFF